This T cell receptor (beta chain) emerged from a study of OX40 agonist ivuxolimab in advanced cancers. Study details: An agonistic anti-OX40 (CD134) antibody, ivuxolimab, was used to treat the patients. Intravenous ivuxolimab at 0.01 to 10 mg/kg was given to patients every 2 weeks. Study outcomes and limitations: The investigators did not determine what antigen specificity the expanded peripheral T cells had.

About this clone: Its cognate antigen is unknown.

Assay used: immunoSEQ multiplex PCR; TCRdb lists only in-frame clones, some missing. The repertoire holds 60,000 to 85,000 clones, more than 75% seen once, with around 0.95% in the top ten. V was cut by 5 bases and J by 5 bases, with 9 bases left in between. Germline V CDR1 and CDR2: SGHTA, FQGNSA. The CDR3 extends over 13 amino acids. V is TRBV7-2 and J is TRBJ2-2; D gene ambiguous. The sample here was CD4+ or CD8+ T cells sorted from blood, taken in a trial of the OX40 agonist ivuxolimab. This TCR came from an adult with an advanced solid tumor such as melanoma, head and neck, liver or kidney cancer. As DNA, the CDR3 is TGTGCCAGCAGCCCCATCTTGACCGGGGAGCTGTTTTTT. This sequence encodes CASSPILTGELFF.